The 4 T cell receptor beta chains presented below share a single source sample, sequenced in a study of OX40 agonist ivuxolimab in advanced cancers. Profiling relied on immunoSEQ multiplex PCR, and the TCRdb table lists in-frame clones only, not all of them. The repertoire holds 70,000 to 80,000 clones, with 85% as singletons. Here the sequenced sample was CD4+ or CD8+ T cells sorted from blood, taken in a trial of the OX40 agonist ivuxolimab. The receptor source for this set is an adult with an advanced solid tumor such as melanoma, head and neck, liver or kidney cancer.

The V and J genes are TRBV6-1 and TRBJ1-5; 7 bases agree with TRBD1. Germline loops: CDR1 MNHNS, CDR2 SASEGT. The CDR3 has 15 amino acids. Unmatched junction bases numbered 11, after V lost 7 bases and J lost 5 bases. The chain's CDR3 is CASIIDRAVHQPQHF. The CDR3 coding sequence is TGTGCCAGCATTATTGACAGGGCCGTCCATCAGCCCCAGCATTTT.

The V and J genes are TRBV6-1 and TRBJ1-1; 8 bases fit TRBD1. Germline CDR1 is MNHNS and CDR2 is SASEGT. With 7 bases clipped from V and 5 bases from J, the junction kept 6 bases outside the gene matches. The CDR3 runs 13 residues. The DNA for the CDR3 is TGTGCCAGCAACGCAGGGGGCTTAACTGAAGCTTTCTTT. Residues: CASNAGGLTEAFF.

V usage is TRBV5-1 and J usage is TRBJ2-5, with 8 bases that match TRBD1. Germline CDR1 SGHRS, CDR2 YFSETQ. CDR3 size: 15 residues. V shed 4 bases, J shed 2 bases, and the junction held 7 bases outside the gene matches. CDR3 in DNA: TGCGCCAGCAGCAAAGACAGGGGATTTCAAGAGACCCAGTACTTC. Amino acids: CASSKDRGFQETQYF.

This sequence joins TRBV29-1 and TRBJ2-1; TRBD2 matches at 11 bases. V shed 7 bases, J shed 5 bases, and the junction held 4 bases outside the gene matches. This CDR3 has 13 residues. Per the germline V gene, CDR1 is SQVTM and CDR2 is ANQGSEA. CDR3 DNA: TGCAGCGCTGGGACTAGCGGAAACAATGAGCAGTTCTTC. It translates to CSAGTSGNNEQFF.